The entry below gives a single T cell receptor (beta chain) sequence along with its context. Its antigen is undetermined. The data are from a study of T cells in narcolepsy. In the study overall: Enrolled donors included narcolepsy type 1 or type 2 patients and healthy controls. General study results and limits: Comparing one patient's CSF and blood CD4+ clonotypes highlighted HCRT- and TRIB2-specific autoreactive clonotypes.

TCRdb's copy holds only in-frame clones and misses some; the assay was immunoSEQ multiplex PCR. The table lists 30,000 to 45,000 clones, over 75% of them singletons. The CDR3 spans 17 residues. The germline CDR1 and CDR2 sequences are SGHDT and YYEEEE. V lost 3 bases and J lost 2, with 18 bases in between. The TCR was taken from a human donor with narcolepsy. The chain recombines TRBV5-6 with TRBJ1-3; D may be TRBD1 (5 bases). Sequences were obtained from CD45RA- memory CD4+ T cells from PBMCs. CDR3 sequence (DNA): TGTGCCAGCAGCTCAGGGACGGCTCGCGCGGCTGGAAACACCATATATTTT. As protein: CASSSGTARAAGNTIYF. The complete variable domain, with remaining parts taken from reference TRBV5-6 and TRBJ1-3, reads DAGVTQSPTHLIKTRGQQVTLRCSPKSGHDTVSWYQQALGQGPQFIFQYYEEEERQRGNFPDRFSGHQFPNYSSELNVNALLLGDSALYLCASSSGTARAAGNTIYFGEGSWLTVV.